This T cell receptor (beta chain) was retrieved from a study of blood T cell repertoires in COVID-19. Clones were sequenced by immunoSEQ multiplex PCR, and TCRdb holds only the in-frame ones, with some missing. The sample shows 250,000 to 300,000 clones, around 86% of them seen only once. The V and J ends lost 3 bases and 3 bases respectively, with 7 bases between them. The length of the CDR3 is 12 residues. Germline loops: CDR1 SGHRS, CDR2 YFSETQ. The specimen sequenced was PBMCs or T cells enriched from blood (not recorded which). The V call is TRBV5-1, the J call TRBJ2-7; D is ambiguous. The TCR originated in a woman aged 40-49 years who had recovered from COVID-19. CDR3 sequence: CASSSDFYEQYF. CDR3 in DNA: TGCGCCAGCAGCTCCGACTTCTACGAGCAGTACTTC.